Listed below are T cell receptor beta chains from one sample, sequenced in a study of early T cells in non-severe SARS-CoV-2 infection. Via MiXCR, TCRdb re-called the 5' RACE reads, giving one row per CDR3 protein. The repertoire has about 55,000 distinct CDR3 sequences, about 6.1% of them found once; the top ten carry about 5.9%. Sequenced here: whole blood, sampled at baseline. The receptor source for this set is an adult who was a healthcare worker with PCR-confirmed SARS-CoV-2 infection or an uninfected control (not recorded which). The CDR3 runs from the conserved cysteine through the conserved F or W. The D gene is left open where the match is weak. Size tells how often a clone was seen (once, few, many) or the class of an expanded clone, and some rows leave it out.

v_gene	abundance	d_gene	j_gene	CDR3aa	CDR3nt
TRBV7-2	.	.	TRBJ1-1	CASSLGRAEAFF	TGTGCCAGCAGCCTGGGCCGGGCTGAAGCTTTCTTT
TRBV28	few	.	TRBJ2-7	CASTSAVYTTYEQYF	TGTGCCAGCACCTCGGCAGTTTATACCACCTACGAGCAGTACTTC
TRBV7-9	few	.	TRBJ2-7	CASSGGGFSVPLSYEQYF	TGTGCCAGCAGCGGCGGAGGATTTAGCGTACCACTCTCCTACGAGCAGTACTTC
TRBV12-3/TRBV12-4	many	.	TRBJ1-2	CASSPINYGYTF	TGTGCCAGCAGTCCCATCAACTATGGCTACACCTTC
TRBV5-5	.	TRBD2	TRBJ2-3	CASSLGLALPDTQNF	TGTGCCAGCAGCTTAGGACTAGCCCTCCCAGATACGCAGAATTTT
TRBV4-2	.	.	TRBJ1-2	CASSQAIGSYGYTF	TGTGCCAGCAGCCAAGCGATAGGTAGCTATGGCTACACCTTC
TRBV3-1	few	.	TRBJ2-5	CASSPELARETQYF	TGTGCCAGCAGCCCAGAACTAGCTCGGGAGACCCAGTACTTC
TRBV28	.	.	TRBJ2-5	CASSGLTRTQYF	TGTGCCAGCAGTGGACTGACACGGACCCAGTACTTC
TRBV21-1	.	.	TRBJ2-7	CASRQGQGYEQYF	TGTGCCAGCAGACAGGGGCAAGGCTACGAGCAGTACTTC
TRBV7-9	many	.	TRBJ1-2	CASSGDRSGYTF	TGTGCCAGCAGCGGAGACAGGTCTGGCTACACCTTC
TRBV10-3	few	.	TRBJ1-2	CAISPSQQGTAGYGYTF	TGTGCCATCAGTCCATCGCAACAGGGAACGGCCGGTTATGGCTACACCTTC
TRBV6-2/TRBV6-3	.	.	TRBJ2-7	CASSKGDLGEYF	TGTGCCAGCAGCAAAGGGGACCTAGGGGAGTACTTC
TRBV15	.	.	TRBJ2-5	CATSRGLANQETQYF	TGTGCCACCAGCAGAGGGCTAGCGAACCAAGAGACCCAGTACTTC
TRBV4-2	many	TRBD1	TRBJ2-7	CASSTRQGWSYEQYF	TGTGCCAGCAGCACCCGACAGGGATGGTCCTACGAGCAGTACTTC
TRBV27	many	.	TRBJ2-7	CASSMGLSYEQYF	TGTGCCAGCAGTATGGGTCTTTCCTACGAGCAGTACTTC
TRBV18	many	.	TRBJ1-3	CASSPPKDENTIYF	TGTGCCAGCTCACCACCGAAGGATGAAAACACCATATATTTT
TRBV7-2	many	.	TRBJ2-1	CASIRRAGGIYNEQFF	TGTGCCAGCATCCGAAGAGCGGGCGGAATCTACAATGAGCAGTTCTTC
TRBV6-5	many	.	TRBJ1-5	CASSYNNIGPQHF	TGTGCCAGCAGTTACAACAACATTGGGCCCCAGCATTTT
TRBV29-1	.	.	TRBJ1-1	CSVLHREGTEAFF	TGCAGCGTTTTGCACAGGGAGGGCACTGAAGCTTTCTTT
TRBV5-1	many	.	TRBJ2-7	CASSWTGTYEQYF	TGCGCCAGCAGTTGGACGGGAACCTACGAGCAGTACTTC
TRBV9	many	.	TRBJ1-5	CASSVVRGGESNQPQHF	TGTGCCAGCAGCGTAGTTCGGGGAGGAGAAAGCAATCAGCCCCAGCATTTT
TRBV7-8	many	TRBD2	TRBJ2-3	CASSLRLTSGGDTQYF	TGTGCCAGCAGCTTACGGCTCACTAGCGGTGGAGATACGCAGTATTTT
TRBV29-1	.	.	TRBJ2-3	CSARGMGADTQYF	TGCAGTGCGAGGGGTATGGGGGCAGATACGCAGTATTTT
TRBV29-1	many	.	TRBJ1-1	CSVEDRVQLYQGTEAFF	TGCAGCGTTGAAGATCGGGTTCAACTGTATCAGGGGACTGAAGCTTTCTTT
TRBV7-2	few	TRBD1	TRBJ1-2	CASSAGQGYGYTF	TGTGCCAGCAGCGCTGGACAGGGCTATGGCTACACCTTC
TRBV25-1	few	TRBD1	TRBJ2-2	CASRVSGGNTGELFF	TGTGCCAGCAGGGTCTCAGGGGGGAACACCGGGGAGCTGTTTTTT
TRBV7-2	many	.	TRBJ1-5	CASSLSQQTDAQHF	TGTGCCAGCAGCTTAAGTCAGCAGACTGATGCCCAGCATTTT
TRBV18	many	.	TRBJ1-4	CASSPSGRVGVANEKLFF	TGTGCCAGCTCACCTTCAGGGCGCGTTGGCGTTGCTAATGAAAAACTGTTTTTT
TRBV7-2	many	.	TRBJ1-6	CASSQQVAYNSPLHF	TGTGCCAGCAGCCAACAGGTCGCCTATAATTCACCCCTCCACTTT
TRBV5-5	many	.	TRBJ2-7	CASSLGHVVYEQYF	TGTGCCAGCAGCCTGGGGCACGTCGTCTACGAGCAGTACTTC
TRBV29-1	many	TRBD1	TRBJ2-7	CSARGQSYEQYF	TGCAGCGCCAGGGGACAGTCCTACGAGCAGTACTTC
TRBV5-8	.	TRBD1	TRBJ1-2	CASSLVGGASYGYTF	TGTGCCAGCAGCTTGGTAGGGGGCGCGAGCTATGGCTACACCTTC
TRBV10-3	few	.	TRBJ2-3	CAISESTPDTQYF	TGTGCCATCAGTGAGTCGACCCCGGATACGCAGTATTTT
TRBV7-8	many	TRBD2	TRBJ2-3	CASSAKERGGGSDTQYF	TGTGCCAGCAGCGCCAAGGAGCGGGGGGGAGGGTCAGATACGCAGTATTTT
TRBV28	.	TRBD2	TRBJ2-1	CASRGILAETYNEQFF	TGTGCCAGCAGAGGGATACTAGCGGAAACATACAATGAGCAGTTCTTC
TRBV29-1	few	.	TRBJ1-2	CSATGGDYGYTF	TGCAGCGCTACCGGGGGGGACTATGGCTACACCTTC
TRBV6-2/TRBV6-3	.	.	TRBJ2-1	CASNHPASANEQLF	TGTGCCAGCAATCACCCTGCCAGCGCCAATGAGCAGTTGTTC
TRBV28	many	.	TRBJ1-1	CASSLSQAEAFF	TGTGCCAGCAGTTTATCCCAGGCTGAAGCTTTCTTT
TRBV7-3	.	TRBD1	TRBJ2-3	CASSLTGGADTQYF	TGTGCCAGCAGCTTAACAGGGGGCGCAGATACGCAGTATTTT
TRBV12-3/TRBV12-4	few	.	TRBJ1-2	CASAEAGQKGGYTF	TGTGCCAGCGCCGAGGCCGGGCAAAAGGGAGGCTACACCTTC
TRBV2	few	.	TRBJ2-5	CASSERVMGGLRAQYF	TGTGCCAGCAGTGAAAGGGTGATGGGGGGGCTCCGGGCCCAGTACTTC
TRBV7-2	.	TRBD1	TRBJ1-5	CASSPGQGHNQPQHF	TGTGCCAGCAGCCCGGGACAGGGTCACAATCAGCCCCAGCATTTT
TRBV20-1	many	.	TRBJ1-1	CSAGDIMNTEAFF	TGCAGTGCTGGGGACATAATGAACACTGAAGCTTTCTTT
TRBV4-2	.	TRBD2	TRBJ2-3	CASSQAPGLASGDTQYF	TGTGCCAGCAGCCAAGCGCCGGGACTAGCGTCGGGAGATACGCAGTATTTT
TRBV5-4	.	.	TRBJ1-1	CASRLGHGGRNTEAFF	TGTGCCAGCAGATTGGGACACGGGGGACGAAACACTGAAGCTTTCTTT
TRBV20-1	.	.	TRBJ1-2	CSAREDNGYTF	TGCAGTGCTAGAGAAGATAATGGCTACACCTTC
TRBV20-1	.	TRBD1	TRBJ2-2	CSARDRRTGELFF	TGCAGTGCCCGGGACAGACGCACCGGGGAGCTGTTTTTT
TRBV30	many	.	TRBJ2-2	CAFRGYTGELFF	TGTGCCTTCCGGGGCTACACCGGGGAGCTGTTTTTT
TRBV2	many	TRBD1	TRBJ2-1	CASTWTGGLNEQFF	TGTGCCAGCACCTGGACAGGGGGCCTAAATGAGCAGTTCTTC
TRBV7-6	.	TRBD2	TRBJ2-7	CASSLGTSGGISYEQYF	TGTGCCAGCAGCCTAGGGACTAGCGGGGGCATCTCCTACGAGCAGTACTTC
TRBV12-5	.	.	TRBJ2-2	CASGSSGGELFF	TGTGCTAGTGGTTCCTCGGGGGGGGAGCTGTTTTTT
TRBV28	few	TRBD1	TRBJ2-2	CASSWSDIFSSGQGIANAGELFF	TGTGCCAGCAGTTGGTCCGATATTTTTTCGTCGGGACAGGGGATAGCCAACGCCGGGGAGCTGTTTTTT
TRBV7-8	few	.	TRBJ2-1	CASSLGVANYNEQFF	TGTGCCAGCAGCTTAGGGGTAGCGAATTACAATGAGCAGTTCTTC
TRBV15	.	TRBD1	TRBJ2-7	CATSREPGQGYEQYF	TGTGCCACCAGCAGAGAACCGGGACAGGGCTACGAGCAGTACTTC
TRBV7-2	.	TRBD2	TRBJ2-5	CASSPRRGNETQYF	TGTGCCAGCAGCCCTCGGCGGGGGAATGAGACCCAGTACTTC
TRBV5-5	many	.	TRBJ1-1	CASSRTLNTEAFF	TGTGCCAGCAGCCGGACACTCAACACTGAAGCTTTCTTT
TRBV20-1	.	TRBD2	TRBJ2-5	CREIGAFGTSGGKDKETQYF	TGCAGGGAAATTGGGGCCTTCGGGACTAGCGGGGGGAAAGACAAAGAGACCCAGTACTTC